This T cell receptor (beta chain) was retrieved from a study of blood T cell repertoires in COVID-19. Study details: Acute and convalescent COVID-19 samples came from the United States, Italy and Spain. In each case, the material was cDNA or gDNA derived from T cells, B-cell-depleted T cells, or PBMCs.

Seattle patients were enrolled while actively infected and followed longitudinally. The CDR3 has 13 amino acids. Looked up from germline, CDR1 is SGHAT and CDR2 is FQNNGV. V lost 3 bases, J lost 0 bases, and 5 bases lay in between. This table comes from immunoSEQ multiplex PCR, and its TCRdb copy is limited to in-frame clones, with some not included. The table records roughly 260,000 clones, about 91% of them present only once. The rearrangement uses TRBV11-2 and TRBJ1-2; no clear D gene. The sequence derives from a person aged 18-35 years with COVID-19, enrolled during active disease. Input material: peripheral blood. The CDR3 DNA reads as TGTGCCAGCAGCTTCCAGGCTAACTATGGCTACACCTTC. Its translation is CASSFQANYGYTF. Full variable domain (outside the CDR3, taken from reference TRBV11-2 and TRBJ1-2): EAGVAQSPRYKIIEKRQSVAFWCNPISGHATLYWYQQILGQGPKLLIQFQNNGVVDDSQLPKDRFSAERLKGVDSTLKIQPAKLEDSAVYLCASSFQANYGYTFGSGTRLTVV.